Sequencing of this T cell receptor (beta chain) was carried out in a study of cytomegalovirus exposure and HLA in healthy donors. Primers: 60 Vbeta forward and 13 Jbeta reverse. The method was immunoSEQ multiplex PCR; TCRdb's version includes in-frame clones alone and lacks a portion of them. The data hold fewer than 350,000 clones, with over 85% observed a single time. The study's findings and limits: Reportedly, TCR beta sequences accurately predicted HLA-A and HLA-B alleles in most subjects.

The sample holds a few counts of this clone. As yet, its antigen is unknown. The junction had 29 bases not matched to a gene; V was cut back by 3 bases and J by 8 bases. This CDR3 region has 22 residues. From germline, CDR1 is SGDLS and CDR2 YYNGEE. Sample: PBMCs. The genes are TRBV9 and TRBJ2-1; 10 bases agree with TRBD2. The source is a woman younger than 35 in good health and CMV-seronegative. The CDR3 DNA reads TGTGCCAGCAGCGAAAATCCCGGAGGGGGGACTAGCGTTGTTCTACCGTCGTATGAGCAGTTCTTC. Its translation is CASSENPGGGTSVVLPSYEQFF.